A selection of T cell receptor beta chains follows, all from one sample in a study of CD8 T cells in Susac syndrome. TCRdb used MiXCR to reprocess the immunoSEQ multiplex PCR reads, holding one entry per CDR3 protein. Counted here are about 130,000 distinct CDR3 sequences, around 94% occurring once; the ten biggest clones make up over 0.07%. Sequencing was performed on CD4+ T cells from PBMCs. These receptor sequences come from a human donor in good health. Both conserved end residues are part of each CDR3. The D gene is left open where the match is weak. The size of a clone is reported for some rows only, either as once, few or many, or as a class for expanded clones.

D	V	J	size	CDR3	DNA
.	TRBV3-1	TRBJ2-7	.	CASSQGLGQSYEQYF	TGTGCCAGCAGCCAAGGCCTAGGACAGTCCTACGAGCAGTACTTC
.	TRBV5-1	TRBJ2-1	.	CASSLGAALGNEQFF	TGCGCCAGCAGCTTGGGAGCGGCCTTAGGTAATGAGCAGTTCTTC
TRBD1	TRBV30	TRBJ2-1	.	CAWSVDRGSYNEQFF	TGTGCCTGGAGTGTGGACAGGGGGAGTTACAATGAGCAGTTCTTC
.	TRBV30	TRBJ2-7	.	CAWSVGSRQDYEQYF	TGTGCCTGGAGTGTGGGGTCCCGCCAGGACTACGAGCAGTACTTC
.	TRBV7-2	TRBJ2-7	.	CASSSSTGTYEQYF	TGTGCCAGCAGCTCCTCGACAGGAACCTACGAGCAGTACTTC
TRBD1	TRBV5-1	TRBJ2-7	.	CASSLGLRDRGPDYTYEQYF	TGCGCCAGCAGCTTAGGACTCCGGGACAGGGGGCCAGACTACACGTACGAGCAGTACTTC
.	TRBV18	TRBJ2-2	.	CASSPQRNPGELFF	TGTGCCAGCTCACCACAAAGGAATCCCGGGGAGCTGTTTTTT
.	TRBV29-1	TRBJ2-3	.	CSVEDRYRTSTDTQYF	TGCAGCGTTGAAGATCGGTACAGGACTAGCACAGATACGCAGTATTTT
.	TRBV7-9	TRBJ1-1	.	CASSILSWPDTEAFF	TGTGCCAGCAGTATCCTTTCGTGGCCGGACACTGAAGCTTTCTTT
.	TRBV5-4	TRBJ1-1	.	CASTLNRGRSMNTEAFF	TGTGCCAGCACTCTCAACCGGGGGCGGAGCATGAACACTGAAGCTTTCTTT
.	TRBV5-1	TRBJ1-3	.	CASSSTNRNTIYF	TGCGCCAGCAGCTCTACCAATCGAAACACCATATATTTT
TRBD1	TRBV29-1	TRBJ2-3	.	CSVDPGTGGSRYF	TGCAGCGTTGATCCCGGGACAGGGGGAAGCCGGTATTTT
TRBD1	TRBV20-1	TRBJ2-7	.	CSARASDRGPYEQYF	TGCAGTGCTAGAGCCTCGGACAGGGGGCCCTACGAGCAGTACTTC
.	TRBV30	TRBJ2-3	.	CAWSDTGSMADTQYF	TGTGCCTGGAGTGATACCGGCTCGATGGCAGATACGCAGTATTTT
.	TRBV2	TRBJ2-3	.	CASNGRPTDTQYF	TGTGCCAGCAACGGTAGGCCTACAGATACGCAGTATTTT
TRBD1	TRBV18	TRBJ1-1	.	CASSPYGQGMNTEAFF	TGTGCCAGCTCACCCTACGGACAGGGGATGAACACTGAAGCTTTCTTT
.	TRBV7-9	TRBJ1-3	once	CASTSSGSGNTIYF	TGTGCCAGCACCTCGTCGGGCTCTGGAAACACCATATATTTT
TRBD2	TRBV5-8	TRBJ2-2	.	CASSSALTSVNTGELFF	TGTGCCAGCAGCTCCGCGTTGACTAGCGTTAACACCGGGGAGCTGTTTTTT
.	TRBV14	TRBJ2-5	.	CASSQQETQYF	TGTGCCAGCAGTCAGCAAGAGACCCAGTACTTC
.	TRBV20-1	TRBJ1-4	.	CSARWNEKLFF	TGCAGTGCAAGATGGAATGAAAAACTGTTTTTT
.	TRBV7-2	TRBJ2-1	.	CASSSGTEQFF	TGTGCCAGCAGCTCCGGGACAGAGCAGTTCTTC
.	TRBV5-1	TRBJ1-4	.	CASSLAGATNEKLFF	TGCGCCAGCAGCCTCGCGGGGGCAACTAATGAAAAACTGTTTTTT
TRBD1	TRBV18	TRBJ1-2	.	CASSLGQGGDYGYTF	TGTGCCAGCTCCCTCGGACAGGGAGGAGACTATGGCTACACCTTC
.	TRBV6-2/TRBV6-3	TRBJ2-1	.	CASSPMAASSYNEQFF	TGTGCCAGCAGCCCCATGGCGGCAAGCTCCTACAATGAGCAGTTCTTC
TRBD2	TRBV29-1	TRBJ2-1	.	CSVWGTGLGAQNEQFF	TGCAGCGTTTGGGGAACGGGACTAGGGGCGCAGAATGAGCAGTTCTTC
TRBD1	TRBV10-3	TRBJ1-1	.	CAITYRGWSTEAFF	TGTGCCATCACCTACAGGGGATGGAGCACTGAAGCTTTCTTT
.	TRBV5-1	TRBJ1-2	.	CASSLARNYGYTF	TGCGCCAGCAGCTTGGCACGGAACTATGGCTACACCTTC
TRBD2	TRBV10-1	TRBJ2-4	.	CASSRASGENIQYF	TGCGCCAGCAGTCGGGCAAGCGGGGAAAACATTCAGTACTTC
TRBD1	TRBV6-1	TRBJ1-1	.	CASSLRQGGTGTEAFF	TGTGCCAGCAGCCTCAGACAGGGAGGGACGGGAACTGAAGCTTTCTTT
TRBD2	TRBV27	TRBJ2-7	.	CASSLTSSGSRSYEQYF	TGTGCCAGCAGTCTGACCTCAAGCGGGAGTAGGTCCTACGAGCAGTACTTC
.	TRBV14	TRBJ2-7	.	CASSQDWNSRSDEQYF	TGTGCCAGCAGCCAAGATTGGAACAGTCGGTCGGACGAGCAGTACTTC
.	TRBV5-6	TRBJ2-7	.	CASSLGRDYEQYF	TGTGCCAGCAGCTTGGGCAGGGACTACGAGCAGTACTTC
.	TRBV5-1	TRBJ1-1	.	CASSPSTAEAFF	TGCGCCAGCAGCCCGAGTACAGCTGAAGCTTTCTTT
.	TRBV5-1	TRBJ1-5	.	CASSSQGDQPQHF	TGCGCCAGCAGCTCGCAGGGAGATCAGCCCCAGCATTTT
.	TRBV19	TRBJ1-5	.	CASGWDQPQHF	TGTGCCAGTGGCTGGGATCAGCCCCAGCATTTT
.	TRBV20-1	TRBJ2-7	.	CSAPPGGGTIYEQYF	TGCAGTGCTCCACCAGGAGGGGGGACGATCTACGAGCAGTACTTC
.	TRBV29-1	TRBJ2-3	.	CSFWNADTQYF	TGCAGCTTTTGGAACGCCGATACGCAGTATTTT
.	TRBV7-6	TRBJ2-5	.	CASSPWGVGTQYF	TGTGCCAGCAGCCCCTGGGGGGTGGGGACCCAGTACTTC
TRBD1	TRBV19	TRBJ2-1	.	CASSLGQANEQFF	TGTGCCAGTAGTCTTGGACAGGCCAATGAGCAGTTCTTC
TRBD1	TRBV5-4	TRBJ2-7	.	CASRDGTGVTYEQYF	TGTGCCAGCAGGGACGGGACAGGGGTAACCTACGAGCAGTACTTC
TRBD1	TRBV6-2/TRBV6-3	TRBJ2-5	.	CASSYQGVETQYF	TGTGCCAGCAGTTATCAGGGGGTCGAGACCCAGTACTTC
.	TRBV4-3	TRBJ1-1	.	CASSRSTGRAPEAFF	TGCGCCAGCAGCCGCTCGACGGGACGGGCGCCCGAAGCTTTCTTT
.	TRBV2	TRBJ2-7	.	CASTGQPYEQYF	TGTGCCAGCACCGGTCAGCCCTACGAGCAGTACTTC
TRBD2	TRBV5-1	TRBJ2-7	once	CASSPLGLAGSYEQYF	TGCGCCAGCAGCCCTCTCGGACTAGCGGGGTCTTACGAGCAGTACTTC
.	TRBV25-1	TRBJ2-7	.	CASSLELGEQYF	TGTGCCAGCAGTTTAGAGTTGGGCGAGCAGTACTTC
.	TRBV2	TRBJ1-1	.	CASSAYRELNTEAFF	TGTGCCAGCAGTGCTTATAGGGAGTTGAACACTGAAGCTTTCTTT
.	TRBV2	TRBJ2-6	.	CASRAGANVLTF	TGTGCCAGTCGAGCTGGGGCCAACGTCCTGACTTTC
.	TRBV20-1	TRBJ1-2	.	CSASGDVSTF	TGCAGTGCTTCCGGGGACGTCTCCACCTTC